This T cell receptor (beta chain) stems from a study of beta chain features in type 1 diabetes. This clone was observed many times. Antigen unknown. Expressed TCRB transcripts were sequenced, since all the RNA that had been isolated was reverse transcribed. This table comes from immunoSEQ multiplex PCR, and its TCRdb copy is limited to in-frame clones, with some not included. Among around 250,000 clones listed, less than 35% were seen once. Study results and caveats: Across all four CD4+ subsets, people with type 1 diabetes showed modestly shorter TCRB CDR3s.

Per the germline V gene, CDR1 is SGDLS and CDR2 is YYNGEE. The germline V and J ends were trimmed by 0 bases and 7 bases, with 13 bases remaining between them. This CDR3 is 14 amino acids long. This chain joins TRBV9 and TRBJ2-5, with TRBD2 as a possible D gene (5 bases). The sample taken for sequencing was central memory CD4+ T cells from blood. This TCR was recovered from a man aged 25-45 years in good health. The CDR3 nucleotides are TGTGCCAGCAGCGTAGCAGGACGTGAGGGGACCCAGTACTTC. Encoded protein: CASSVAGREGTQYF.